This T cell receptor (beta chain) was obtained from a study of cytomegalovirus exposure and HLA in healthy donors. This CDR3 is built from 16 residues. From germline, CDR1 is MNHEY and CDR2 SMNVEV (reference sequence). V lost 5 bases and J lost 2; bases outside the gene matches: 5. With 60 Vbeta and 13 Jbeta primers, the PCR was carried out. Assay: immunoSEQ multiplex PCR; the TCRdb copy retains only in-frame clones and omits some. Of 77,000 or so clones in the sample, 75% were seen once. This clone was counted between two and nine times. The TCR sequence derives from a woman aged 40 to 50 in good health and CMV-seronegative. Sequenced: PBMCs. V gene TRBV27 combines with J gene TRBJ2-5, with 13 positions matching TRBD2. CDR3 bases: TGTGCCAGCAGTCCCCCGGGACTAGCGGGACAAGAGACCCAGTACTTC. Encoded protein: CASSPPGLAGQETQYF.